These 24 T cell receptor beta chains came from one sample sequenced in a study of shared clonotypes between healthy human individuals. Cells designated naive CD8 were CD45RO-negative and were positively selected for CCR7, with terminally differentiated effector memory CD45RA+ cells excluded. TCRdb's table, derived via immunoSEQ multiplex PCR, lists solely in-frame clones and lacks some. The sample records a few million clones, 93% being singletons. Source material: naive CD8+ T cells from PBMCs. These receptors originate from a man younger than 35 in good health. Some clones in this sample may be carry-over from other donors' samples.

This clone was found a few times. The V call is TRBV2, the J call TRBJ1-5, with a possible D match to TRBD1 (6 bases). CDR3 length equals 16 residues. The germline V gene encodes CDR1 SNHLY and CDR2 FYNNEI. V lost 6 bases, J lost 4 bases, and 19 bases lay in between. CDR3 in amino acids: CASRPRAGGGNQPQHF. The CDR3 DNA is TGTGCCAGCAGACCCCGGGCGGGAGGGGGGAATCAGCCCCAGCATTTT.

The DNA of the CDR3 is TGTGCCAGCAGTGACGGGGGCAATGGCTACACCTTC. This codes for CASSDGGNGYTF. The chain carries TRBV2 and TRBJ1-2; TRBD1 might be the D (6 bases). This CDR3 comprises 12 residues. The V end lost 3 bases, the J end lost 6 bases, and 8 bases lay between the germline ends. The germline V gene encodes CDR1 SNHLY and CDR2 FYNNEI.

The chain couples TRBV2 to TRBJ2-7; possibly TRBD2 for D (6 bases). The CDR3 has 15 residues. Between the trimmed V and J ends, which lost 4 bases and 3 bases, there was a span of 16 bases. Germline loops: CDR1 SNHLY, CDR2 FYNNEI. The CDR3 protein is CASSVVAEGLYEQYF. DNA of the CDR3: TGTGCCAGCAGTGTGGTAGCGGAGGGGCTCTACGAGCAGTACTTC. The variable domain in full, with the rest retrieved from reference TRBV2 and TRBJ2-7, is EPEVTQTPSHQVTQMGQEVILRCVPISNHLYFYWYRQILGQKVEFLVSFYNNEISEKSEIFDDQFSVERPDGSNFTLKIRSTKLEDSAMYFCASSVVAEGLYEQYFGPGTRLTVT.

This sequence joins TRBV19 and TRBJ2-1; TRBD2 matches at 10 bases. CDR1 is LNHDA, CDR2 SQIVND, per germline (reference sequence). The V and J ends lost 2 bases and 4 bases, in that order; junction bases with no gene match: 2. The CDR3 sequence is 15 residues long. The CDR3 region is CASSISAGGYNEQFF. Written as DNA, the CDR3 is TGTGCCAGTAGTATATCAGCGGGGGGGTACAATGAGCAGTTCTTC.

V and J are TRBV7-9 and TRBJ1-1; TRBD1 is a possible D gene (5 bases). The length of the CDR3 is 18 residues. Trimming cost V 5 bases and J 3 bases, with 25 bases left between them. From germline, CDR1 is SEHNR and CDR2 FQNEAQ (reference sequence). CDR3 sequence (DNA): TGTGCCAGCAGCACCCCCCAGGGAACGTCCTGGGGTGACACTGAAGCTTTCTTT. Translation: CASSTPQGTSWGDTEAFF.

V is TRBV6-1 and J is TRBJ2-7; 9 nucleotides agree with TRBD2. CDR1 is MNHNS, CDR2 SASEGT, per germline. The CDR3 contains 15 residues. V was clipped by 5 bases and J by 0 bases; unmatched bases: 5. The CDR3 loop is CASSPAGGLSYEQYF. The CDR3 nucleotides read TGTGCCAGCAGTCCCGCGGGGGGGCTCTCCTACGAGCAGTACTTC.

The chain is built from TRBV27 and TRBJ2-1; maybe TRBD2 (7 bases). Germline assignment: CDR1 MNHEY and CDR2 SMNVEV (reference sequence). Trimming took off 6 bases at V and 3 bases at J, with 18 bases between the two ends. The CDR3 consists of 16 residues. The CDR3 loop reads CASSGGPKGIYNEQFF. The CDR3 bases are TGTGCCAGCAGCGGGGGGCCGAAGGGGATCTACAATGAGCAGTTCTTC.

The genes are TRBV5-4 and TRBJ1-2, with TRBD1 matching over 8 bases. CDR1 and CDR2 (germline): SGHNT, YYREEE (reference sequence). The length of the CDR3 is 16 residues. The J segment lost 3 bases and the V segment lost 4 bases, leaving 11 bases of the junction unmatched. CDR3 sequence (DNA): TGTGCCAGCAGCACTGACAGGGGCGCTTATTACTATGGCTACACCTTC. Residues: CASSTDRGAYYYGYTF.

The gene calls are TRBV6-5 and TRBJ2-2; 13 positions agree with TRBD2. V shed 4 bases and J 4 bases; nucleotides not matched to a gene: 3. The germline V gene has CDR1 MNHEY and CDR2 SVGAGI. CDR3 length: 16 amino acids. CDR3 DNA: TGTGCCAGCAGTTGGGGACTAGCGGGACCCACCGGGGAGCTGTTTTTT. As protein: CASSWGLAGPTGELFF.

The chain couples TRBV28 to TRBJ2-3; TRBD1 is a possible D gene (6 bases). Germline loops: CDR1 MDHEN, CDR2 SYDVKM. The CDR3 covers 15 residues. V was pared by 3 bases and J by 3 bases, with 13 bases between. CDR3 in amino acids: CASSLGARQTDTQYF. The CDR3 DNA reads TGTGCCAGCAGTTTGGGGGCCCGGCAGACAGATACGCAGTATTTT. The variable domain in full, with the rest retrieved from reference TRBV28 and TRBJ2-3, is DVKVTQSSRYLVKRTGEKVFLECVQDMDHENMFWYRQDPGLGLRLIYFSYDVKMKEKGDIPEGYSVSREKKERFSLILESASTNQTSMYLCASSLGARQTDTQYFGPGTRLTVL.

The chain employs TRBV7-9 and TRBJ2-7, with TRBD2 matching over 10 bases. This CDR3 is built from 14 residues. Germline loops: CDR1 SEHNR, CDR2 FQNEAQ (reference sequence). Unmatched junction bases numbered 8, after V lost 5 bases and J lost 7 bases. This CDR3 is CASSRAGGLIEQYF. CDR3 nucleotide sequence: TGTGCCAGCAGCCGAGCGGGAGGGCTTATAGAGCAGTACTTC.

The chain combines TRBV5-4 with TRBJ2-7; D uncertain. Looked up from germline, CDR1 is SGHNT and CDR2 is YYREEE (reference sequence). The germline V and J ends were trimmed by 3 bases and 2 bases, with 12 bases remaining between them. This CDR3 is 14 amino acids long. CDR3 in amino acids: CASSSDRTPYEQYF. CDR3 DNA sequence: TGTGCCAGCAGCTCTGATCGGACCCCCTACGAGCAGTACTTC.

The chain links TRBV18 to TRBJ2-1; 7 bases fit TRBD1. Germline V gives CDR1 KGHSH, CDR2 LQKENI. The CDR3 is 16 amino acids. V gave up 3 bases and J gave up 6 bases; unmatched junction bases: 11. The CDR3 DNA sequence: TGTGCCAGCTCACCTGGAGAGGGGGCAAATGTCAATGAGCAGTTCTTC. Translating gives CASSPGEGANVNEQFF.

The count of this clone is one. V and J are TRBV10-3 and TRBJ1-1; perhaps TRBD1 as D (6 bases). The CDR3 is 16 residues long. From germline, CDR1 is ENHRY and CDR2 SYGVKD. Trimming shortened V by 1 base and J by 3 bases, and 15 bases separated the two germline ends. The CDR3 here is CAISELGFGGHTEAFF. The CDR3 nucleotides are TGTGCCATCAGTGAGTTGGGGTTTGGGGGGCACACTGAAGCTTTCTTT.

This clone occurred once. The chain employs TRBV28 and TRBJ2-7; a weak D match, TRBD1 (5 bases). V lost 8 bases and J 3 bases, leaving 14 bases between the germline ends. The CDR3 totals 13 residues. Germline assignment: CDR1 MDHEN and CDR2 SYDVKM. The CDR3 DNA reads TGTGCCAGCGGGGCAGGTGGGATCTACGAGCAGTACTTC. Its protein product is CASGAGGIYEQYF.

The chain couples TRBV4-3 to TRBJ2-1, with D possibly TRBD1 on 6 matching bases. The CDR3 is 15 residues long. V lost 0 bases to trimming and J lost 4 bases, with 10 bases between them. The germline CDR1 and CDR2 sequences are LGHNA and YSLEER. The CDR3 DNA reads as TGCGCCAGCAGCCAAGATAGGGGGATGTACAATGAGCAGTTCTTC. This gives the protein CASSQDRGMYNEQFF.

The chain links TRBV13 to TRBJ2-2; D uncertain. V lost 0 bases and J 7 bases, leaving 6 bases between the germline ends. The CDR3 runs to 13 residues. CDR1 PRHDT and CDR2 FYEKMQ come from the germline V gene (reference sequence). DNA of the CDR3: TGTGCCAGCAGCTTAGGGAGAGTCGGGGAGCTGTTTTTT. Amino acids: CASSLGRVGELFF.

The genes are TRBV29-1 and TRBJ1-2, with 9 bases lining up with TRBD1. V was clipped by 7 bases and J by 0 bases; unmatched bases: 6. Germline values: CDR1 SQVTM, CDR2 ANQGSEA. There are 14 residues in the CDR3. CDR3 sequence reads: CSAWDRAANYGYTF. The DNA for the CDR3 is TGCAGCGCCTGGGACAGGGCCGCTAACTATGGCTACACCTTC.

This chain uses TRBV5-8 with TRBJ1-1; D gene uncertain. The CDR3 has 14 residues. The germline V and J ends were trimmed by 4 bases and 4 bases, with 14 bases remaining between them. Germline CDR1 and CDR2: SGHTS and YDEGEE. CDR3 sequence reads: CASSRPRVGTEAFF. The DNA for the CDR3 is TGTGCCAGCAGCCGGCCCCGGGTGGGCACTGAAGCTTTCTTT.

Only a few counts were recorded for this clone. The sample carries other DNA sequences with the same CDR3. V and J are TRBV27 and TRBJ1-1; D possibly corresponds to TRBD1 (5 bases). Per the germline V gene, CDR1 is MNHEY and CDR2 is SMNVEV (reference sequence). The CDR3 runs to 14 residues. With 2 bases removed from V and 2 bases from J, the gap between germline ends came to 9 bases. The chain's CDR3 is CASSLTGVNTEAFF. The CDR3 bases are TGTGCCAGCAGTTTAACGGGGGTCAACACTGAAGCTTTCTTT.

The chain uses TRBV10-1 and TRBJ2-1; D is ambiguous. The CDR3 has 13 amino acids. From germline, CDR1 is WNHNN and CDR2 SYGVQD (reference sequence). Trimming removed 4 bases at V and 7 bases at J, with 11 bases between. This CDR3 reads CASSGDSRNEQFF. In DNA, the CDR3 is TGCGCCAGCAGTGGCGACTCTAGGAATGAGCAGTTCTTC.

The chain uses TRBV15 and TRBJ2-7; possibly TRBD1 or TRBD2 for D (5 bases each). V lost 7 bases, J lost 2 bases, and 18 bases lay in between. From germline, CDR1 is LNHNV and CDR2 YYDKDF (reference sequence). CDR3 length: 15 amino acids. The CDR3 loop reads CATKDSGTVPYEQYF. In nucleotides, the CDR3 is TGTGCCACCAAAGACTCCGGGACGGTTCCCTACGAGCAGTACTTC.

The CDR3 DNA reads TGTGCCAGCAGCCTACAGGGGGCACGGCTCCATGGCTACACCTTC. This codes for CASSLQGARLHGYTF. V gene TRBV7-9 combines with J gene TRBJ1-2; 9 nucleotides match TRBD1. The germline V gene has CDR1 SEHNR and CDR2 FQNEAQ (reference sequence). The CDR3 has 15 amino acids. Trimming cost V 5 bases and J 6 bases; bases outside gene matches: 10.

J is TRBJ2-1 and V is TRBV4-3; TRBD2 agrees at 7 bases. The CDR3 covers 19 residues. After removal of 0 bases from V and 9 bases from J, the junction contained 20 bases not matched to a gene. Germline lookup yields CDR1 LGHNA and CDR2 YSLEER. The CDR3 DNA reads TGCGCCAGCAGCCAAGATTTTTCTTTTGCGGCGGGAGCTTATGGTGAGCAGTTCTTC. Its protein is CASSQDFSFAAGAYGEQFF.